One and the same sample provided the 9 T cell receptor beta chains below, sequenced in a study of blood T cell repertoires in COVID-19. Clones were sequenced by immunoSEQ multiplex PCR, and TCRdb holds only the in-frame ones, with some missing. The sample has roughly 250,000 clones; 70% to 90% are singletons. Sample: peripheral blood. The receptor set was obtained from a middle-aged woman who had recovered from COVID-19.

This rearrangement joins TRBV13 to TRBJ1-6; tentative D call: TRBD1 (5 bases). V lost 2 bases, J lost 6 bases, and 17 bases lay in between. Per the germline V gene, CDR1 is PRHDT and CDR2 is FYEKMQ (reference sequence). CDR3 length: 17 amino acids. CDR3 residues: CASSLQWAGIGNSPLHF. The CDR3 coding sequence is TGTGCCAGCAGCTTACAGTGGGCAGGGATAGGTAATTCACCCCTCCACTTT.

J is TRBJ2-6 and V is TRBV5-4; possible D gene TRBD2, 7 bases. CDR3 size: 16 residues. CDR1 SGHNT and CDR2 YYREEE come from the germline V gene (reference sequence). Trimming pared 5 bases from V and 2 bases from J, leaving 14 bases between. The CDR3 loop is CASRRGGAPGANVLTF. For the CDR3, the DNA is TGTGCCAGCAGACGTGGGGGGGCGCCTGGGGCCAACGTCCTGACTTTC.

CDR3 sequence reads: CASSAGQGSGYEQYF. The CDR3 DNA reads TGCGCCAGCAGCGCCGGACAGGGTTCGGGGTACGAGCAGTACTTC. This sequence joins TRBV5-1 and TRBJ2-7; 8 bases are a match to TRBD1. The CDR3 sequence is 15 residues long. Losses at the gene ends were 4 bases for V and 4 bases for J; bases not matched to a gene: 10. CDR1 is SGHRS and CDR2 is YFSETQ in the germline V gene.

The chain uses TRBV9 and TRBJ2-7; maybe TRBD1 (7 bases). Per the germline V gene, CDR1 is SGDLS and CDR2 is YYNGEE. CDR3 length: 15 residues. Trimming pared 0 bases from V and 4 bases from J, leaving 14 bases between. Here the CDR3 DNA reads TGTGCCAGCAGCGTAGGAGGCAGGGGGGATTACGAGCAGTACTTC. Amino acid sequence: CASSVGGRGDYEQYF.

The chain carries TRBV3-1 (or the pseudogene TRBV3-2) and TRBJ2-1; 10 bases align to TRBD2. The J segment lost 12 bases and the V segment lost 1 base, leaving 6 bases of the junction unmatched. The CDR3 extends over 14 amino acids. Per the germline V gene, CDR1 is LGHDT and CDR2 is YNNKEL (reference sequence). The CDR3 loop is CASSQAASGRGQFF. CDR3 DNA: TGTGCCAGCAGCCAAGCTGCTAGCGGGAGAGGGCAGTTCTTC.

This sequence joins TRBV27 and TRBJ1-1; D may be TRBD1 (5 bases). This CDR3 comprises 15 residues. Germline loops: CDR1 MNHEY, CDR2 SMNVEV (reference sequence). The V end lost 2 bases, the J end lost 4 bases, and 14 bases lay between the germline ends. DNA for the CDR3: TGTGCCAGCAGTTTAGGGGGGACGGTGTCCACTGAAGCTTTCTTT. Amino acid sequence: CASSLGGTVSTEAFF.

The chain carries TRBV2 and TRBJ1-1, with 8 positions matching TRBD1. The CDR3 length is 15 residues. Losses at the gene ends were 6 bases for V and 4 bases for J; bases not matched to a gene: 10. Germline V lookup: CDR1 SNHLY, CDR2 FYNNEI. The CDR3 DNA reads TGTGCCAGCAGACCCAGACAGGGGTTGACCACTGAAGCTTTCTTT. Residues: CASRPRQGLTTEAFF. Together with reference TRBV2 and TRBJ1-1, the CDR3 gives the full variable domain: EPEVTQTPSHQVTQMGQEVILRCVPISNHLYFYWYRQILGQKVEFLVSFYNNEISEKSEIFDDQFSVERPDGSNFTLKIRSTKLEDSAMYFCASRPRQGLTTEAFFGQGTRLTVV.

This clone is a singleton in its sample. The rearrangement uses TRBV6-5 and TRBJ2-7; possibly TRBD1 for D (6 bases). This CDR3 has 13 residues. V was cut by 2 bases and J by 2 bases, with 7 bases left in between. CDR1 is MNHEY and CDR2 is SVGAGI in the germline V gene. The CDR3 sequence is CASSYGQPYEQYF. CDR3 coding DNA: TGTGCCAGCAGTTACGGACAGCCCTACGAGCAGTACTTC.

The CDR3 DNA sequence: TGTGCCAGCAGTTACGGGGCGGGAGACAATCAGCCCCAGCATTTT. Protein sequence: CASSYGAGDNQPQHF. This chain connects TRBV6-5 to TRBJ1-5; the D gene is possibly TRBD1 (5 bases). The germline gives CDR1 MNHEY, CDR2 SVGAGI. The ends were cut back, 2 bases at V and 3 bases at J, with 11 bases in the middle. The CDR3 covers 15 residues.